This T cell receptor beta chain was captured by sequencing in a study of blood T cell repertoires in COVID-19. As processed by the authors: Quantification of nucleated cells was approximated via reference gene primer amplification. The data were produced by immunoSEQ multiplex PCR, yet TCRdb's version contains in-frame clones alone and is incomplete. D and trimming come from the DNA, and the V and J calls and clone size come from that table. This sample has 310,000 or so clones; 70% to 90% occur once, and the top ten carry 2% to 2.5%. Sequenced material: peripheral blood. This TCR was recovered from a woman aged 30 to 39 who had recovered from COVID-19.

Written as DNA, the CDR3 is TGTGCCAGCAGCCAGACGACAGGAACGGCCGGGGAGCTGTTTTTT. It translates to CASSQTTGTAGELFF. The V and J genes are TRBV3-1 (or the pseudogene TRBV3-2) and TRBJ2-2; D might be TRBD1 (6 bases). Per the germline V gene, CDR1 is LGHDT and CDR2 is YNNKEL (reference sequence). The CDR3 is 15 residues long. Trimming pared 3 bases from V and 6 bases from J, leaving 14 bases between.